This T cell receptor (beta chain) was recorded in a study of CD8 T cells in Susac syndrome. The V end lost 0 bases, the J end lost 5 bases, and 7 bases lay between the germline ends. This CDR3 spans 12 amino acids. The germline CDR1 and CDR2 sequences are DFQATT and SNEGSKA (reference sequence). Random hexamers primed reverse transcription of roughly 0.45 to 1 ug RNA. TCRdb re-called the immunoSEQ multiplex PCR reads through MiXCR, storing one row per CDR3 protein. The profile covers around 81,000 distinct CDR3 sequences, with over 85% appearing a single time and roughly 1% taken by the ten largest. The source of this sequence is a human donor with Susac syndrome. Sequencing was performed on CD8+ T cells from PBMCs. The V and J genes are TRBV20-1 and TRBJ2-5, with unresolved D. Here the CDR3 reads CSARDSIETQYF. The CDR3 nucleotides are TGCAGTGCTAGAGATAGTATCGAGACCCAGTACTTC.